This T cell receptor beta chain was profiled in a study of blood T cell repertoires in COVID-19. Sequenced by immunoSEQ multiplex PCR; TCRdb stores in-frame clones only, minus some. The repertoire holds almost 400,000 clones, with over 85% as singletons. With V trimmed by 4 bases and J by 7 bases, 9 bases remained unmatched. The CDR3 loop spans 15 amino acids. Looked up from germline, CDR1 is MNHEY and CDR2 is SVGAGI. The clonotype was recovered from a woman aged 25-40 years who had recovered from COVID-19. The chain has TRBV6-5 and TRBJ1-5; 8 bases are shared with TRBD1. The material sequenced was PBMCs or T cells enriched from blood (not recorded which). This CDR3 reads CASSLTQGAKQPQHF. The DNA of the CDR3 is TGTGCCAGCAGTTTAACGCAGGGGGCGAAGCAGCCCCAGCATTTT.